A single sample is the source of the 6 T cell receptor beta chains below, sequenced in a study of post-analysis software for immune sequencing data (dated by TCRdb to 2014 to 2015). Study-wide findings and limitations: Significantly higher frequencies in patients than in controls were found for roughly 5 TRBV segments, including TRBV5-6, TRBV5-1 and TRBV20-1.

No antigens are known for them. Library preparation employed PCR. TCRdb records Illumina HiSeq 2500 as the sequencer. Unique molecular identifiers were incorporated into TCR beta cDNA libraries to reduce PCR and sequencing biases. Through fastp at Q25 and MiXCR, TCRdb rebuilt clones from the public reads, retaining in-frame beta chains. For every CDR3 protein sequence, its rows merge into one entry that carries the most common genes and DNA. Across this sample there are about 800,000 distinct CDR3 sequences, with 30% seen only once. Around 0.6% of the sample is held by the ten biggest clonotypes. The sequencing input was blood. These receptor sequences come from a girl between 10 and 17 years old with multiple sclerosis.

The sample holds many counts of this clonotype. This chain joins TRBV7-2 and TRBJ2-4; D is ambiguous. CDR1 and CDR2 (germline): SGHTA, FQGNSA. The CDR3 is 12 amino acids. Trimming removed 5 bases at V and 5 bases at J, with 7 bases between. CDR3 loop: CASSVGQNIQYF. As DNA, the CDR3 is TGTGCCAGCAGCGTCGGACAAAACATTCAGTACTTC.

This clonotype has at least ten counts. The chain is built from TRBV4-3 and TRBJ2-7; 12 positions match TRBD2. This CDR3 comprises 18 residues. Germline trimming cut 1 base from V and 3 bases from J; bases unmatched to any gene: 10. Germline values: CDR1 LGHNA, CDR2 YSLEER. The CDR3 reads CASSQGPLAGGGYYEQYF. DNA for the CDR3: TGCGCCAGCAGCCAAGGACCTCTAGCGGGAGGGGGATACTACGAGCAGTACTTC.

This clonotype was seen a few times. The chain has TRBV12-3 or TRBV12-4 and TRBJ2-5; possible D gene TRBD2, 6 bases. Trimming shortened V by 7 bases and J by 3 bases, and 18 bases separated the two germline ends. The CDR3 contains 15 residues. CDR3 loop: CASTRNSGTEETQYF. As DNA, the CDR3 is TGTGCCAGCACCCGAAACTCCGGGACTGAAGAGACCCAGTACTTC.

The V and J genes are TRBV15 and TRBJ2-3; TRBD1 or TRBD2 may be the D gene (5 bases each). The CDR3 contains 15 residues. CDR1 LNHNV and CDR2 YYDKDF come from the germline V gene (reference sequence). The V end was cut by 5 bases, the J end by 2 bases, with 14 bases between. The CDR3 DNA is TGTGCCACCAGCCGCCGGGACCCCAACACAGATACGCAGTATTTT. Protein: CATSRRDPNTDTQYF.

A few counts support this clonotype. This chain uses TRBV10-3 with TRBJ2-7; 15 positions match TRBD2. The CDR3 is 15 amino acids. CDR1 and CDR2 (germline): ENHRY, SYGVKD. Unmatched junction bases numbered 4, after V lost 5 bases and J lost 5 bases. The CDR3 spells CAISPGLAGGHEQYF. In DNA, the CDR3 is TGTGCCATCAGTCCGGGACTAGCGGGGGGTCACGAGCAGTACTTC.

The CDR3 DNA reads as TGTGCCAGCAGCCCTCCCTTAACATCTAGCGGGAACACAGATACGCAGTATTTT. Encoded protein: CASSPPLTSSGNTDTQYF. The chain carries TRBV7-9 and TRBJ2-3, with 9 bases aligning to TRBD2. There are 18 residues in the CDR3. CDR1 is SEHNR, CDR2 FQNEAQ, per germline (reference sequence). V dropped 5 bases and J dropped 2; count of bases not matched to a gene: 14. Complete variable domain (other parts from reference TRBV7-9 and TRBJ2-3): DTGVSQNPRHKITKRGQNVTFRCDPISEHNRLYWYRQTLGQGPEFLTYFQNEAQLEKSRLLSDRFSAERPKGSFSTLEIQRTEQGDSAMYLCASSPPLTSSGNTDTQYFGPGTRLTVL.